This TCR beta chain was captured by sequencing in a study of blood T cells in healthy people across ages. In this sample, this clonotype turned up a few times. Its antigen remains unidentified. Germline values: CDR1 SGDLS, CDR2 YYNGEE. V dropped 0 bases and J dropped 0 bases, with 8 bases sitting between them. This CDR3 contains 15 residues. A J-beta primer mix and a sample-barcoded 5' primer were used in a second PCR of roughly 7 to 12 cycles. Template switching added a 12-random-nucleotide identifier to every cDNA molecule. TCRdb reprocessed the 5' RACE reads via MiXCR and lists one record per CDR3 protein. Among roughly 1.5 million distinct CDR3 sequences listed, roughly 43% were seen once. Regarding the study as a whole: It was not known whether donors were CMV positive (a possible confounder of expanded clonotype changes). As age increased, TCR beta diversity per million T cells fell in a roughly linear fashion. PBMCs that were unsorted prevented a conclusive naive versus antigen-experienced comparison.

The sample consisted of blood. The chain joins TRBV9 to TRBJ2-3, with D possibly being TRBD1 (5 bases). This clonotype originated in a woman between 18 and 29 years old in good health. The CDR3 region has the DNA TGTGCCAGCAGCGTAGACAGGCTTAGCACAGATACGCAGTATTTT. It encodes CASSVDRLSTDTQYF.